This T cell receptor beta chain emerged from a study of HIV-infected children after antiretroviral therapy interruption. Looked up from germline, CDR1 is PRHDT and CDR2 is FYEKMQ (reference sequence). The CDR3 has 12 amino acids. V shed 3 bases and J shed 10 bases, with 13 bases lying between them. Specified treatment: PENTA 11 planned treatment interruption arm or continuous ART arm. From thawed PBMCs, naive CD4+ CD45RA+ CD45RO- T cells were sorted. Unique molecular identifiers were included in an RNA-based 3' RACE TCR library. TCRdb re-called the 3' RACE reads with MiXCR, one entry per CDR3 protein. The sample has about 15,000 distinct CDR3 sequences, about 3.4% seen once. At least ten counts were recorded for this clonotype.

The clonotype comes from a child aged 2-17 years with HIV. The chain combines TRBV13 with TRBJ2-7, with D perhaps TRBD1 (6 bases). Source: CD45RA+ CD4+ T cells from PBMCs, taken from a donor given antiretroviral therapy, either interrupted or continuous. The subset was: naive CD4+ CD45RA+ CD45RO- T cells. The CDR3 bases are TGTGCCAGCAGCTTTACAGGGATGGTTCAGTACTTC. Its protein product is CASSFTGMVQYF.